This T cell receptor beta chain was sequenced during a study of Ad26.COV2.S vaccination and SARS-CoV-2 variants (dated by TCRdb to the early 2020s). Turning to the overall study: Donors in the vaccine arm were drawn from COV1001, a multicentre, randomized, double-blind, placebo-controlled phase I-IIa trial testing Ad26.COV2.S in healthy adults. Ad26.COV2.S was administered intramuscularly at a dose of 5x10^10 or 1x10^11 viral particles, either as one shot or as two shots given 56 days apart. The specificity and breadth of SARS-CoV-2-reactive T cell receptors after Ad26.COV2.S vaccination were assessed by TCRbeta repertoire sequencing. The TCR-sequenced set comprised around 30 samples: about 19 Ad26.COV2.S vaccine recipients, 5 placebo recipients and 8 SARS-CoV-2 convalescent individuals. Trial participants were randomized into five groups of five, in which low-dose or high-dose Ad26.COV2.S was given once or twice, or placebo was given on both occasions. Investigators did not know the trial group allocation while performing experiments and assessing outcomes. Findings and caveats that apply to the study as a whole: Vaccine and placebo recipients had comparable non-spike TCR breadth, which fits with the vaccine containing only spike. Ad26.COV2.S recipients had higher spike-specific TCR breadth than placebo recipients (P = 0.0014). After vaccination, spike-specific CD8+ and CD4+ T cell responses were reported to show substantial breadth. The study lacked the statistical power to compare responses across vaccine doses or regimens. The authors noted that the TCR breadth and depth analyses may have underestimated total T cell responses.

Points on this clone: There is no known antigen for this receptor. Base qualities are not at hand, and no much larger clone is one base apart.

From a lookup of the germline V gene, CDR1 and CDR2 are MNHEY and SVGAGI. Taken from cysteine to phenylalanine, the CDR3 has 14 residues. Of all the DNA, just the CDR3 is kept, 42 bases in frame from base 1. V ends up 2 bases short and J 7 bases short, with an unmatched junction base count of 3. The immunoSEQ Assay was used to sequence TCRbeta CDR3 regions. After extraction, genomic DNA underwent amplification by bias-controlled multiplex PCR, followed by high-throughput sequencing. In the source study's methods: To quantify the absolute abundance of every unique TCRbeta CDR3 region, sequences were collapsed and filtered. Usable DNA was measured by amplifying reference genes present in all nucleated cells, and TCRbeta template counts were normalized to that usable DNA to estimate T cell fraction. Repertoire TCRs were annotated as SARS-CoV-2-specific by exact matching of V gene, CDR3 amino acid sequence and J gene to a known reactive TCR set. MIRA supplied the reference SARS-CoV-2 TCR set, which was filtered for enrichment in COVID-19-positive ImmuneCODE repertoires so that public or cross-reactive TCRs were removed. Using the MIRA antigens, annotated TCRs were further analysed by specific ORF or by position within an ORF. Depth was the summed frequency of annotated unique rearrangements, while breadth was defined as annotated unique rearrangements over total unique productive rearrangements. TCR breadth was compared between groups using two-sided Wilcoxon rank-sum tests. TCRdb stores this immuneACCESS table with in-frame sequences only. Part of the clones is absent; in the studies checked, under half of the shortfall reflects unresolved V genes, and no reason is known for the rest. From that table come the V and J calls and clone size; the DNA was used to work out D and trimming. This sample has a few hundred thousand clones in its table, and around 87% of those were observed once. The ten largest clones add up to roughly 3.1% of the sample.

The treatment or condition label, as the study defines it: roughly 18 received Ad26.COV2.S at low or high dose, single or two shots; five or six received placebo; per-sample allocation not given. Repertoires of vaccine and placebo recipients were sequenced from samples taken on day 63 after the first injection. In Cohort 1b, around 23 adults aged 18-55 years were enrolled at a single site in Boston, USA, between 29 July and 7 August 2020. As a vaccine, Ad26.COV2.S was a replication-incompetent adenovirus type 26 vector that expressed a prefusion-stabilized SARS-CoV-2 spike protein derived from the original Wuhan strain.

The input for sequencing was peripheral blood, taken in a trial of Ad26.COV2.S vaccine versus placebo. The rearrangement joined TRBV6-5 to TRBJ1-3; 9 central bases correspond to TRBD1. The sequence was obtained from a person aged 18 to 65 who received the Ad26.COV2.S COVID-19 vaccine or a placebo. The bases read TGTGCCAGCAGTTACGGGACAGGGAGGAACACCATATATTTT. It is translated as CASSYGTGRNTIYF.